These T cell receptor beta chains were read from a single sample in a study of graft-versus-host responses after intestinal transplantation. Only in-frame clones appear in the TCRdb table, and some are missing; sequencing was by immunoSEQ multiplex PCR. There are 9,500 to 13,000 clones in the sample; approximately 92% occur only once, and 3.6% lies in the top ten. This specimen was PBMCs, taken approximately 45 days after intestinal transplantation. These receptors were collected from a human patient who received an intestinal transplant, so some T cells may come from the graft donor. CDR3s include the opening cysteine and the closing phenylalanine or tryptophan. The D gene is left open where the match is weak. Part of the rows lack a size; the others show once, few, many or a class for expanded clones.

>TRBV6-1|NA|TRBD1|TRBJ2-7
CASREPRDSFYEQYF
TGTGCCAGCAGGGAACCCCGGGACAGCTTCTACGAGCAGTACTTC
>TRBV5-1|NA|NA|TRBJ2-7
CASSGPPTYEQYF
TGCGCCTCCTCGGGACCGCCGACCTACGAGCAGTACTTC
>TRBV5-4|NA|TRBD2|TRBJ2-1
CASSLGTSAYNEQFF
TGTGCCAGCAGCTTAGGAACTAGCGCCTACAATGAGCAGTTCTTC
>TRBV7-3|NA|NA|TRBJ1-1
CASSLTAGSSTEAFF
TGTGCCAGCAGCTTAACGGCAGGTTCGAGCACTGAAGCTTTCTTT
>TRBV2|NA|NA|TRBJ2-2
CASSEHSTGELFF
TGTGCCAGCAGTGAACACTCCACCGGGGAGCTGTTTTTT
>TRBV27|NA|TRBD1|TRBJ2-7
CASSFAGGRSYEQYF
TGTGCCAGCAGTTTTGCAGGGGGCAGGTCCTACGAGCAGTACTTC
>TRBV6-1|once|NA|TRBJ2-7
CASSSRAPRFGQYF
TGTGCCAGCAGTTCCCGGGCCCCAAGATTCGGGCAGTACTTC
>TRBV19|NA|NA|TRBJ1-4
CASSSAPGEKLFF
TGTGCCAGTAGTTCTGCGCCTGGGGAAAAACTGTTTTTT
>TRBV28|NA|NA|TRBJ2-7
CASSPFGGGHEQYF
TGTGCCAGCAGCCCATTCGGAGGGGGCCACGAGCAGTACTTC
>TRBV13|NA|NA|TRBJ1-1
CASSSSPSANTEAFF
TGTGCCAGCAGCTCATCACCGAGCGCGAACACTGAAGCTTTCTTT
>TRBV10-2|NA|TRBD1|TRBJ1-2
CASTPGQGNYGYTF
TGCGCCAGCACCCCTGGACAGGGGAACTATGGCTACACCTTC
>TRBV6-5|NA|NA|TRBJ1-4
CASWTPSEKLFF
TGTGCCAGCTGGACGCCGAGTGAAAAACTGTTTTTT
>TRBV9|NA|NA|TRBJ2-7
CASSPSGGGAGEQYF
TGTGCCAGCAGCCCCAGTGGGGGGGGCGCGGGGGAGCAGTACTTC
>TRBV6-5|NA|NA|TRBJ2-3
CASSEGQAQYF
TGTGCCAGCAGTGAAGGGCAAGCGCAGTATTTT
>TRBV11-2|NA|NA|TRBJ2-4
CASSLVLGSQYF
TGTGCCAGCAGCTTAGTATTAGGAAGTCAGTACTTC
>TRBV6-1|once|TRBD2|TRBJ2-7
CASIWQIAGYYEQYF
TGTGCCAGCATCTGGCAAATAGCGGGGTACTACGAGCAGTACTTC